Listed here is a single T cell receptor (beta chain). Its antigen remains unidentified. The data derive from a study of T cell repertoires in cytomegalovirus infection. TCRdb re-called the reads through MiXCR, storing one row per CDR3 protein. Of some 500,000 distinct CDR3 sequences listed, about 40% are singletons. This TCR came from a human donor in good health (CMV status not recorded). Some clones in this sample may be carry-over from other donors' samples. The sequencing here drew on cultured PBMCs, taken from culture after CMV antigen stimulation.

In DNA form, the CDR3 reads TGTGCCAGCAGCTTAGGATCACTAGCGGGGGGGCTGAGTTCTACGCAGTATTTT. Translated, it gives CASSLGSLAGGLSSTQYF. The chain couples TRBV7-8 to TRBJ2-3; 13 nucleotides line up with TRBD2. Germline CDR1 and CDR2: SGHVS and FQNEAQ. V shed 1 base and J 8 bases; nucleotides not matched to a gene: 12. There are 18 residues in the CDR3.